Sequencing of this T cell receptor beta chain was carried out in a study of T cells in women clearing cervical HPV infection. The data were produced by immunoSEQ multiplex PCR, yet TCRdb's version contains in-frame clones alone and is incomplete. This sample carries 30,000 or so clones, with around 9.2% going to the ten biggest clones. Germline-derived CDR1 and CDR2 are SGHRS and YFSETQ. There are 15 residues in the CDR3. The V end was cut by 2 bases, the J end by 1 base, with 9 bases between. As regards this clone: Coverage ceases 3 residues before the CDR3 finishes, and the germline J gene fills in the end.

The TCR comes from a woman aged 18 to 75 with a cervical HPV16 infection that either progressed to CIN3+ or cleared (not recorded which). Sequencing was performed on blood buffy coat. The V and J genes are TRBV5-1 and TRBJ2-2, with D perhaps matching TRBD1 (5 bases). The CDR3 DNA, read in part, is TGCGCCAGCAGCTTTTTTACAGGGAACACCGGGGAG. Translated, it gives CASSFFTGNTGE. From start to end, the CDR3 is CASSFFTGNTGELFF.